Described below is a single TCR beta chain sequence and its context. The data belong to a study of preoperative IRX-2 immunotherapy in early breast cancer. Documented treatment: preoperative locoregional IRX-2 cytokine immunotherapy. Germline trimming cut 0 bases from V and 3 bases from J; bases unmatched to any gene: 8. Germline lookup yields CDR1 SGDLS and CDR2 YYNGEE. The CDR3 runs to 16 residues. The assay was immunoSEQ multiplex PCR, and TCRdb's table has in-frame clones only and misses some. The sample lists around 40,000 clones; approximately 94% were seen once. The rearrangement uses TRBV9 and TRBJ2-7, with 8 bases matching TRBD1. The specimen was tumor tissue, collected after IRX-2 immunotherapy. This receptor was identified in a human donor with breast cancer. CDR3 coding DNA: TGTGCCAGCAGCGTAGGACTGACAGGGGAAGGCTACGAGCAGTACTTC. This encodes CASSVGLTGEGYEQYF.